These 21 T cell receptor beta chains originate from one sample sequenced in a study of T cell repertoires in cytomegalovirus infection. TCRdb fed the reads into MiXCR, producing one record per CDR3 protein. The data show hundreds of thousands of distinct CDR3 sequences, with roughly a third seen just once and roughly 18% held by the top ten. Antigens of these TCRs are unknown. The sample consisted of cultured PBMCs, taken from culture after CMV antigen stimulation. All receptors come from a human donor in good health (CMV status not recorded). Some clones in this sample may be carry-over from other donors' samples.

The gene calls are TRBV3-1 and TRBJ2-7; D unclear. The CDR3 is made up of 16 amino acids. The V gene's germline CDR1 is LGHDT and CDR2 YNNKEL (reference sequence). Trimming removed 1 base from V and 2 bases from J, with 15 bases in between. CDR3 region: CASSQGALASAYEQYF. CDR3 bases: TGTGCCAGCAGCCAAGGGGCCCTTGCGTCCGCCTACGAGCAGTACTTC.

This clonotype was counted only a few times. The chain combines TRBV7-9 with TRBJ2-7, with D unclear. This CDR3 spans 12 amino acids. CDR1 is SEHNR, CDR2 FQNEAQ, per germline (reference sequence). Trimming removed 7 bases from V and 7 bases from J, with 14 bases in between. CDR3 region: CASTASGREQYF. In DNA, the CDR3 is TGTGCCAGCACCGCCAGTGGGCGGGAGCAGTACTTC.

The sample holds a few counts of this clonotype. The chain carries TRBV28 and TRBJ2-1; 10 positions agree with TRBD2. V shed 7 bases and J 7 bases; nucleotides not matched to a gene: 25. The germline V gene has CDR1 MDHEN and CDR2 SYDVKM. The CDR3 is 20 amino acids. Written as DNA, the CDR3 is TGTGCCAGCACCATCCAAGGTAGCGGGGGGTTGGTGGAAGAAGCAAATGAGCAGTTCTTC. This translates into CASTIQGSGGLVEEANEQFF.

V gene TRBV11-1 combines with J gene TRBJ1-1; D ambiguous. Looked up from germline, CDR1 is SGHAT and CDR2 is FQDESV (reference sequence). The CDR3 is 14 amino acids. The V gene lost 4 bases and the J gene lost 0 bases, with 9 bases spanning the gap. This chain's CDR3 is CASSSTMVNTEAFF. CDR3 DNA: TGTGCCAGCAGCTCTACGATGGTGAACACTGAAGCTTTCTTT.

In this sample, this clonotype turned up a few times. The chain uses TRBV27 and TRBJ1-6; TRBD1 aligns across 7 bases. J lost 9 bases, V lost 1 base, and 6 bases had no gene match. Germline values: CDR1 MNHEY, CDR2 SMNVEV (reference sequence). This CDR3 comprises 15 residues. CDR3 region: CASSLLGTEASPLHF. The CDR3 DNA reads TGTGCCAGCAGTTTATTGGGGACAGAGGCTTCACCCCTCCACTTT.

The chain couples TRBV5-6 to TRBJ1-3, with D unclear. The CDR3 contains 15 residues. Trimming left V 0 bases short and J 0 bases short, with 7 bases between. Germline lookup yields CDR1 SGHDT and CDR2 YYEEEE. CDR3 in DNA: TGTGCCAGCAGCTTGGACGGACGCTCTGGAAACACCATATATTTT. As protein: CASSLDGRSGNTIYF.

The chain is built from TRBV20-1 and TRBJ2-2, with unresolved D. V was pared by 1 base and J by 3 bases, with 12 bases between. CDR1 and CDR2 from the germline V gene are DFQATT and SNEGSKA (reference sequence). This CDR3 has 15 amino acids. The CDR3 spells CSARGGWVHTGELFF. The CDR3 DNA reads TGCAGTGCTAGAGGGGGATGGGTTCACACCGGGGAGCTGTTTTTT.

The chain combines TRBV7-2 with TRBJ2-5; D ambiguous. The CDR3 covers 13 residues. CDR1 is SGHTA and CDR2 is FQGNSA in the germline V gene. Trimming took 10 bases from V and 5 from J, leaving 17 bases between them. The DNA for the CDR3 is TGTGCCACCTCTCTGAATGGGCGGGAGACCCAGTACTTC. Its protein product is CATSLNGRETQYF. The full variable domain, its missing parts supplied by reference TRBV7-2 and TRBJ2-5, is GAGVSQSPSNKVTEKGKDVELRCDPISGHTALYWYRQSLGQGLEFLIYFQGNSAPDKSGLPSDRFSAERTGGSVSTLTIQRTQQEDSAVYLCATSLNGRETQYFGPGTRLLVL.

This clonotype was detected only a few times. The chain combines TRBV6-2 or TRBV6-3 with TRBJ1-1; 7 bases align to TRBD1. J gave up 6 bases and V 10 bases, and 8 bases lay outside the gene matches. The CDR3 is made up of 12 amino acids. CDR1 is MNHEY, CDR2 SVGEGT, per germline. The CDR3 coding sequence is TGTGCCACCTCGGGACAGACCCCTGAAGCTTTCTTT. Amino acids: CATSGQTPEAFF.

The chain joins TRBV11-2 to TRBJ2-7; possible D gene TRBD2, 6 bases. Germline assignment: CDR1 SGHAT and CDR2 FQNNGV. V gave up 3 bases and J gave up 0 bases, with 12 bases separating them. The CDR3 has 15 residues. CDR3 region: CASSLGYGSSYEQYF. For the CDR3, the DNA is TGTGCCAGCAGCTTGGGGTACGGGAGCTCCTACGAGCAGTACTTC.

This clonotype was seen a handful of times. The rearrangement links TRBV6-1 to TRBJ2-3; the match to TRBD2 covers 7 bases. CDR3 length: 15 amino acids. V lost 7 bases and J lost 0; bases outside the gene matches: 7. CDR1 is MNHNS and CDR2 is SASEGT in the germline V gene. DNA for the CDR3: TGTGCCAGCAAACTACTAGCGACCAGCACAGATACGCAGTATTTT. Amino acids: CASKLLATSTDTQYF.

The sample holds a few counts of this clonotype. The rearrangement joins TRBV12-3 or TRBV12-4 to TRBJ2-5, with 11 bases that match TRBD2. Unmatched junction bases numbered 7, after V lost 6 bases and J lost 1 base. This CDR3 contains 16 residues. The CDR3 sequence: CASSSRLAGFQETQYF. The CDR3 DNA sequence: TGTGCCAGCAGCTCTAGACTAGCGGGGTTCCAAGAGACCCAGTACTTC.

The V and J genes are TRBV28 and TRBJ2-1; D may match TRBD1 or TRBD2 (5 bases each). The V and J ends lost 3 bases and 5 bases respectively, with 11 bases between them. The CDR3 contains 14 residues. The germline CDR1 and CDR2 sequences are MDHEN and SYDVKM. The CDR3 DNA follows: TGTGCCAGCAGTTTTCGGGACCGACACAATGAGCAGTTCTTC. Encoded protein: CASSFRDRHNEQFF. The entire variable domain, with the rest obtained from reference TRBV28 and TRBJ2-1, is as follows: DVKVTQSSRYLVKRTGEKVFLECVQDMDHENMFWYRQDPGLGLRLIYFSYDVKMKEKGDIPEGYSVSREKKERFSLILESASTNQTSMYLCASSFRDRHNEQFFGPGTRLTVL.

This clonotype showed up just a few times. A much larger clone lies a single base off, so this may be a read error. The chain couples TRBV7-2 to TRBJ2-3; D is possibly TRBD2 (6 bases). Deletions cut 1 base from V and 2 bases from J, with 7 bases between. Germline loops: CDR1 SGHTA, CDR2 FQGNSA. The CDR3 consists of 14 residues. CDR3 in amino acids: CASSLGTTTDTQYF. The CDR3 DNA reads TGTGCCAGCAGCTTAGGGACTACCACAGATACGCAGTATTTT.

Points on this clonotype: The junction does not match germline at one end; this may be a read error. V gene TRBV3-1 combines with J gene TRBJ2-3; D is unresolved. Germline CDR1 LGHDT, CDR2 YNNKEL (reference sequence). The CDR3 totals 14 residues. CDR3 in amino acids: CASSRGQSRDTQYF. The CDR3 DNA reads as TGTGCCAGCAGTCGAGGCCAGAGCAGAGATACGCAGTATTTT.

The chain joins TRBV6-5 to TRBJ2-5; tentatively, D is TRBD2 (7 bases). In germline, CDR1 is MNHEY, CDR2 SVGAGI. The CDR3 is made up of 14 amino acids. V was cut by 8 bases and J by 2 bases, with 15 bases left in between. The CDR3 nucleotides are TGTGCCAGCCTAGGGGGGGGGGGACAAGAGACCCAGTACTTC. It encodes CASLGGGGQETQYF.

The chain employs TRBV6-2 or TRBV6-3 and TRBJ2-7; 7 bases match TRBD2. The CDR3 has 14 residues. J gave up 2 bases and V 4 bases, and 5 bases lay outside the gene matches. Germline assignment: CDR1 MNHEY and CDR2 SVGEGT. For the CDR3, the DNA is TGTGCCAGCAGTTGGGCTAGCGGCACCTACGAGCAGTACTTC. Residues: CASSWASGTYEQYF.

The V and J genes are TRBV27 and TRBJ2-3, with D possibly TRBD2 on 5 matching bases. The V gene lost 6 bases and the J gene lost 0 bases, with 10 bases spanning the gap. The germline V gene encodes CDR1 MNHEY and CDR2 SMNVEV (reference sequence). There are 14 residues in the CDR3. The CDR3 sequence: CASRDFASTDTQYF. CDR3 nucleotides: TGTGCCAGCAGGGACTTCGCTAGCACAGATACGCAGTATTTT.

A few counts support this clonotype. V and J are TRBV6-1 and TRBJ1-5; D is possibly TRBD1 (5 bases). Germline CDR1 is MNHNS and CDR2 is SASEGT. The CDR3 loop spans 17 amino acids. V was cut by 3 bases and J by 5 bases, with 20 bases left in between. CDR3 coding DNA: TGTGCCAGCAGTGACCTAATGGGGACCCCGGGATATCAGCCCCAGCATTTT. It yields the protein CASSDLMGTPGYQPQHF.

The chain combines TRBV6-1 with TRBJ2-5, with D maybe TRBD1 (6 bases). The CDR3 runs 13 residues. Trimming left V 9 bases short and J 2 bases short, with 13 bases between. Germline V gives CDR1 MNHNS, CDR2 SASEGT. This chain's CDR3 is CASGQILQETQYF. CDR3 DNA: TGTGCCAGTGGACAGATACTTCAAGAGACCCAGTACTTC.

Many counts were recorded for this clonotype. The gene calls are TRBV11-2 and TRBJ2-5; no firm D call. V was clipped by 1 base and J by 5 bases, with 11 bases between them. The length of the CDR3 is 14 residues. The V gene's germline CDR1 is SGHAT and CDR2 FQNNGV. The DNA of the CDR3 is TGTGCCAGCAGCTTAGGACCCCAGTCGGAGACCCAGTACTTC. It is translated as CASSLGPQSETQYF.